Below, 25 T cell receptor beta chains from the same sample are listed, as sequenced in a study of cytomegalovirus exposure and HLA in healthy donors. 60 Vbeta and 13 Jbeta primers were used in PCR. Assay: immunoSEQ multiplex PCR; the TCRdb copy retains only in-frame clones and omits some. The sample includes 150,000 or so clones, around 72% seen only once; the top ten take 4.3%. The material sequenced was PBMCs. These receptors came from a man in his late teens or twenties in good health and CMV-seropositive.

The chain couples TRBV30 to TRBJ2-1; the D is unclear. This CDR3 contains 13 residues. The germline V and J ends were trimmed by 0 bases and 5 bases, with 8 bases remaining between them. Germline CDR1 is GTSNPN and CDR2 is SVGIG (reference sequence). The CDR3 bases are TGTGCCTGGAGTGTACGAAGCGACAATGAGCAGTTCTTC. As protein: CAWSVRSDNEQFF.

The chain carries TRBV29-1 and TRBJ2-7, with a possible D match to TRBD1 (5 bases). Trimming stripped 0 bases from V and 2 bases from J, with 11 bases between. This CDR3 spans 14 amino acids. CDR1 and CDR2 (germline): SQVTM, ANQGSEA. The CDR3 is CSVEDQGGTYEQYF. The CDR3 DNA sequence: TGCAGCGTTGAAGATCAGGGTGGAACCTACGAGCAGTACTTC.

The chain couples TRBV6-1 to TRBJ1-2; 7 nucleotides line up with TRBD1. V was pared by 6 bases and J by 1 base, with 5 bases of the junction left unmatched. The CDR3 extends over 14 amino acids. CDR1 MNHNS and CDR2 SASEGT come from the germline V gene. The CDR3 DNA sequence: TGTGCCAGCAGAAGGGACAGAGATAACTATGGCTACACCTTC. It specifies CASRRDRDNYGYTF.

This clone was recorded only once. The same CDR3 is also encoded by other DNA sequences in this sample. The chain couples TRBV25-1 to TRBJ2-7; 9 nucleotides align to TRBD1. This CDR3 comprises 15 residues. V trimming: 5 bases; J trimming: 4 bases; junction bases outside the gene matches: 9. Germline CDR1 MGHDK, CDR2 SYGVNS. CDR3 region: CASSPSNRGLYEQYF. In DNA, the CDR3 is TGTGCCAGCAGTCCCTCCAACAGGGGGCTTTACGAGCAGTACTTC.

This chain joins TRBV27 and TRBJ1-2, with a weak D call TRBD1 (6 bases). The CDR3 runs 14 residues. The germline CDR1 and CDR2 sequences are MNHEY and SMNVEV (reference sequence). Trimming stripped 3 bases from V and 7 bases from J, with 15 bases between. As DNA, the CDR3 is TGTGCCAGCAGTTTTACAGGGCGCGGGGGTGGCTACACCTTC. Amino acids: CASSFTGRGGGYTF.

This chain joins TRBV29-1 and TRBJ1-2, with 8 positions matching TRBD1. This CDR3 spans 13 amino acids. Germline V lookup: CDR1 SQVTM, CDR2 ANQGSEA. The V segment lost 4 bases and the J segment 2 bases; nucleotides outside the gene matches: 3. This CDR3 reads CSVGNRGNYGYTF. The CDR3 DNA sequence: TGCAGCGTTGGGAACAGGGGGAACTATGGCTACACCTTC.

V usage is TRBV19 and J usage is TRBJ1-1; D is unresolved. V was shortened by 6 bases and J by 6 bases, with 20 bases between the two germline ends. The CDR3 has 15 residues. The germline gives CDR1 LNHDA, CDR2 SQIVND (reference sequence). The CDR3 DNA sequence: TGTGCCAGTAGCCTATTTCGGGTAATAGGCGCTGAAGCTTTCTTT. Its protein product is CASSLFRVIGAEAFF.

The chain recombines TRBV23-1 with TRBJ2-7; D might be TRBD2 (5 bases). TRBV23-1 is an ORF, and what it does is uncertain. CDR3 size: 16 residues. Trimming removed 4 bases from V and 0 bases from J, with 16 bases in between. CDR3 loop: CASSPRLDRGSYEQYF. The CDR3 DNA reads as TGCGCCAGCAGTCCCCGTTTAGACCGGGGCTCCTACGAGCAGTACTTC.

The V gene is TRBV7-3, the J gene TRBJ2-2, with D possibly TRBD2 on 6 matching bases. The CDR3 has 16 residues. Trimming stripped 5 bases from V and 1 base from J, with 14 bases between. Germline CDR1 reads SGHTA; CDR2 reads FQGTGA. CDR3 nucleotides: TGTGCCAGCAGCCCCATCGTGGGACTGAACACCGGGGAGCTGTTTTTT. Residues: CASSPIVGLNTGELFF. The whole variable domain, remainder taken from reference TRBV7-3 and TRBJ2-2, is GAGVSQTPSNKVTEKGKYVELRCDPISGHTALYWYRQSLGQGPEFLIYFQGTGAADDSGLPNDRFFAVRPEGSVSTLKIQRTERGDSAVYLCASSPIVGLNTGELFFGEGSRLTVL.

The CDR3 here is CASSSRTGQGQNTEAFF. CDR3 nucleotides: TGTGCCAGCAGCTCCCGGACGGGACAGGGGCAAAACACTGAAGCTTTCTTT. This chain links TRBV7-9 with TRBJ1-1; 10 positions agree with TRBD1. After removal of 4 bases from V and 2 bases from J, the junction contained 10 bases not matched to a gene. The CDR3 is 17 amino acids. Germline V CDR1 and CDR2: SEHNR, FQNEAQ (reference sequence).

The chain joins TRBV7-8 to TRBJ1-2; D is uncertain. The CDR3 spans 12 residues. Germline CDR1 SGHVS, CDR2 FQNEAQ. The germline V and J ends were trimmed by 2 bases and 7 bases, with 8 bases remaining between them. For the CDR3, the DNA is TGTGCCAGCAGCTTAACCTGGGCTGGCTACACCTTC. Translating it yields CASSLTWAGYTF. The full variable domain, completed using reference TRBV7-8 and TRBJ1-2, is GAGVSQSPRYKVAKRGQDVALRCDPISGHVSLFWYQQALGQGPEFLTYFQNEAQLDKSGLPSDRFFAERPEGSVSTLKIQRTQQEDSAVYLCASSLTWAGYTFGSGTRLTVV.

This rearrangement joins TRBV6-6 to TRBJ1-4; unclear D gene. Germline CDR1 reads MNHNY; CDR2 reads SVGAGI (reference sequence). V dropped 2 bases and J dropped 8 bases, with 12 bases sitting between them. The CDR3 is 14 residues long. The CDR3 region is CASSYGIGGEKLFF. CDR3 bases: TGTGCCAGCAGTTACGGGATTGGAGGGGAAAAACTGTTTTTT.

The chain joins TRBV5-8 to TRBJ1-6, with TRBD1 matching 9 bases. The CDR3 spans 15 residues. Trimming cost V 0 bases and J 9 bases; bases outside gene matches: 4. CDR1 and CDR2 (germline): SGHTS, YDEGEE. This CDR3 reads CASSLEQGAGSPLHF. CDR3 DNA sequence: TGTGCCAGCAGCTTGGAACAGGGGGCGGGTTCACCCCTCCACTTT.

The chain has TRBV7-2 and TRBJ2-2; weak D call: TRBD2 (5 bases). This CDR3 spans 13 amino acids. Germline lookup yields CDR1 SGHTA and CDR2 FQGNSA. The ends were cut back, 4 bases at V and 6 bases at J, with 9 bases in the middle. The CDR3 DNA reads TGTGCCAGCAGCTCCTGGGAGCCCGGGGAGCTGTTTTTT. The encoded protein is CASSSWEPGELFF. Full variable domain (remainder filled in from reference TRBV7-2 and TRBJ2-2): GAGVSQSPSNKVTEKGKDVELRCDPISGHTALYWYRQSLGQGLEFLIYFQGNSAPDKSGLPSDRFSAERTGGSVSTLTIQRTQQEDSAVYLCASSSWEPGELFFGEGSRLTVL.

V and J are TRBV9 and TRBJ2-7; TRBD1 agrees at 9 bases. V lost 1 base, J lost 4 bases, and 6 bases stayed unmatched. The CDR3 has 15 amino acids. Germline-derived CDR1 and CDR2 are SGDLS and YYNGEE. CDR3 residues: CASSVSGTGWYEQYF. The CDR3 DNA sequence: TGTGCCAGCAGCGTATCCGGGACAGGGTGGTACGAGCAGTACTTC.

The chain carries TRBV5-1 and TRBJ2-3, with D perhaps matching TRBD1 (6 bases). V gave up 4 bases and J gave up 0 bases, with 12 bases separating them. This CDR3 is 15 amino acids long. Per germline, CDR1 SGHRS and CDR2 YFSETQ. CDR3: CASSTGQLSTDTQYF. CDR3 in DNA: TGCGCCAGCAGCACGGGACAACTGAGCACAGATACGCAGTATTTT.

V is TRBV5-1 and J is TRBJ1-2; 7 positions match TRBD1. The CDR3 has 14 amino acids. With 3 bases clipped from V and 3 bases from J, the junction kept 5 bases outside the gene matches. The germline gives CDR1 SGHRS, CDR2 YFSETQ. The CDR3 sequence is CASSSSTGDYGYTF. For the CDR3, the DNA is TGCGCCAGCAGCTCGAGTACAGGGGACTATGGCTACACCTTC.

The gene calls are TRBV5-6 and TRBJ2-5; D is ambiguous. Germline V lookup: CDR1 SGHDT, CDR2 YYEEEE. Trimming pared 1 base from V and 7 bases from J, leaving 8 bases between. This CDR3 spans 12 amino acids. The CDR3 bases are TGTGCCAGCAGCTTGACTACTGGGACCCAGTACTTC. It translates to CASSLTTGTQYF.

This chain joins TRBV27 and TRBJ1-1, with 9 bases identical to TRBD1. Germline V gene lookup returns CDR1 MNHEY and CDR2 SMNVEV (reference sequence). The CDR3 has 14 residues. Germline trimming cut 8 bases from V and 6 bases from J; bases unmatched to any gene: 10. The CDR3 DNA sequence: TGTGCCAGCGGCCGGGACAGGGTCAGAGCTGAAGCTTTCTTT. Translating it yields CASGRDRVRAEAFF.

The chain recombines TRBV5-1 with TRBJ1-3; weak D call: TRBD1 (5 bases). Germline V gene lookup returns CDR1 SGHRS and CDR2 YFSETQ. This CDR3 has 16 residues. The V end was cut by 0 bases, the J end by 0 bases, with 10 bases between. The CDR3, as DNA: TGCGCCAGCAGCTTGGGGGGACTGCTCTCTGGAAACACCATATATTTT. It translates to CASSLGGLLSGNTIYF. Filled out from reference TRBV5-1 and TRBJ1-3, the complete variable domain reads KAGVTQTPRYLIKTRGQQVTLSCSPISGHRSVSWYQQTPGQGLQFLFEYFSETQRNKGNFPGRFSGRQFSNSRSEMNVSTLELGDSALYLCASSLGGLLSGNTIYFGEGSWLTVV.

This chain uses TRBV19 with TRBJ2-7, with 10 nucleotides matching TRBD1. The CDR3 extends over 15 amino acids. Per germline, CDR1 LNHDA and CDR2 SQIVND (reference sequence). Trimming removed 5 bases from V and 3 bases from J; junction bases left unmatched: 7. The CDR3 nucleotides read TGTGCCAGTAGTGTACCGGGACAGGGGAACTACGAGCAGTACTTC. Protein: CASSVPGQGNYEQYF.

In DNA form, the CDR3 reads TGCAGTGCGAGCGACAATGAGCAGTTCTTC. Its translation is CSASDNEQFF. This chain links TRBV20-1 with TRBJ2-1; D not resolved. The CDR3 has 10 amino acids. Germline lookup yields CDR1 DFQATT and CDR2 SNEGSKA (reference sequence). V was pared by 6 bases and J by 5 bases, with 5 bases between.

This sequence joins TRBV7-8 and TRBJ1-3; no clear D gene. The CDR3 spans 16 residues. V lost 3 bases and J 0 bases, leaving 12 bases between the germline ends. The germline gives CDR1 SGHVS, CDR2 FQNEAQ. The CDR3 DNA reads as TGTGCCAGCAGCTTTCCGACACCCATCTCTGGAAACACCATATATTTT. This translates into CASSFPTPISGNTIYF.

In this sample, this clone turned up once. The CDR3 DNA is TGCGCCAGCAGCTTCGGGACACATAACAATGAGCAGTTCTTC. The encoded protein is CASSFGTHNNEQFF. V and J are TRBV5-1 and TRBJ2-1, with TRBD1 as a possible D gene (6 bases). The CDR3 consists of 14 residues. The V gene's germline CDR1 is SGHRS and CDR2 YFSETQ. V lost 2 bases to trimming and J lost 5 bases, with 11 bases between them. The whole variable domain, filled in from reference TRBV5-1 and TRBJ2-1, reads KAGVTQTPRYLIKTRGQQVTLSCSPISGHRSVSWYQQTPGQGLQFLFEYFSETQRNKGNFPGRFSGRQFSNSRSEMNVSTLELGDSALYLCASSFGTHNNEQFFGPGTRLTVL.

Of note for this clone: In the same sample, other DNA sequences code for this CDR3. The V and J genes are TRBV7-8 and TRBJ1-2, with TRBD1 as a possible D gene (5 bases). V was shortened by 1 base and J by 4 bases, with 7 bases between the two germline ends. Per the germline V gene, CDR1 is SGHVS and CDR2 is FQNEAQ. This CDR3 contains 13 residues. CDR3 nucleotide sequence: TGTGCCAGCAGCTTAGTGCAGGGCTATGGCTACACCTTC. Protein product: CASSLVQGYGYTF.